The source of this TCR beta chain is a study of beta chain features in type 1 diabetes (dated by TCRdb to 2017 to 2018). The study in broad terms: Mean age, gender distribution, total cell number and subset yield were not different between patients and healthy donors. A total of roughly 99,000,000 sorted cells were examined across all samples, and the number of cells per subset was strongly correlated with RNA yield. In the study, recently diagnosed type 1 diabetes patients and matched healthy donors were compared on the TCRB repertoires of their sorted circulating CD4+ T cell subsets. Regulatory and stem cell-like memory subsets were isolated from only 8 patients and roughly eight healthy donors, whereas naive and central memory subsets came from all 30 or so donors.

Reading from cysteine to phenylalanine, the CDR3 counts 15 amino acids. The CDR3 DNA has 45 bases and is translated from base 1. V is reduced by 1 base and J by 2 bases, leaving a spacing of 9 bases between them. The germline V gene specifies SGHNT as CDR1 and YENEEA as CDR2. Each donor gave one peripheral blood draw, about 100 mL on average, collected into heparinised tubes. Using a panel that included CD45RO, CCR7, CD25, CD127, CD95 and CD27, naive, central memory, regulatory and stem cell-like memory CD4+ T cells were sorted on a BD FACSAria II. All sorted populations exceeded 95% purity. Right away, PBMCs were isolated by Lymphoprep density gradient centrifugation and were stained directly, with no culture step. So that batch effects would be minimized, each experiment stained and sorted samples in pairs, pairing one healthy donor with one patient. In this sample, this clone turned up a few times. Its antigen is unknown. Base qualities are missing; no much larger clone stands one base away.

Beyond this particular receptor, the publication reports: Naive, central memory and regulatory TCRB repertoires appeared more similar among patients than among healthy donors. HLA sub-analyses involved small numbers of individuals, so any influence of HLA type on TCRB rearrangement remained unresolved. At VDJ recombination sites, type 1 diabetes patients had fewer insertions and more deleted nucleotides, which implies abnormalities in thymic rearrangement. A moderate but significant shortening of TCRB CDR3 length was observed in type 1 diabetes patients in all four CD4+ subsets. Because cDNA was sequenced instead of genomic DNA, highly expressing activated cells could be over-represented, though the groups showed no difference in activation or CD3 levels. PCR may preferentially amplify shorter templates, but because patient and control samples were amplified and corrected together, any resulting skew would affect both groups equally.

All of the isolated RNA was reverse transcribed with the High Capacity cDNA Reverse Transcription Kit, so expressed TCRB transcripts were sequenced. Deep immunoSEQ sequencing was performed on naive, central memory and regulatory T cell samples, with an average of roughly 3.6 million total reads per sample. Sorted cells were lysed in RLT buffer, and RNA was extracted using DNase-treated RNeasy Micro or Mini kits according to cell number. Each cell subset was processed on its own to prevent cross-contamination, while patient and healthy donor samples were processed together. The immunoSEQ multiplex PCR was used to amplify TCRB sequences from cDNA, yielding 87-bp fragments that span the CDR3 region. The amplicons were sequenced using the Illumina HiSeq platform. Per the source publication's procedure: Synthetic template baselines were used to correct PCR bias computationally, reads within Hamming distance 2 were collapsed together, and singletons that could not be merged were discarded. Reads were aligned against IMGT so that V, D and J genes, CDR3 length and insertions or deletions at six rearrangement sites could be assigned. Clonotype counts were normalized to sorted cell number within each subset before computing true diversity and Gini coefficients with the tcR R package. The overlap coefficient, calculated on TCRB nucleotide sequences, was used to quantify repertoire sharing. Out-of-frame TCRB sequences from naive cells were analyzed as a proxy for the pre-selection repertoire. The immuneACCESS repertoire file appears here via TCRdb, limited to in-frame rearrangements. These files lack a portion of the clones; in checked studies, under half of the deficit traces to unresolved V genes, and the cause of the others is not known. V and J calls and clone size are as listed in that table; D and trimming were resolved from the DNA. This sample holds about 900,000 clones; 17% were observed only once. The leading ten clones occupy 0.023% of the sample.

Specimen: naive CD4+ T cells from blood. Interpreted using the paper, the cell subset or site label stands for: true naive CD4+ T cells. The sequence was obtained from a young woman in good health. This sequence uses TRBV11-3 and TRBJ2-1; the D region possibly corresponds to TRBD2 (5 bases align). Here the CDR3 is given as CASSLGGSTYNEQFF. The DNA sequence is given as TGTGCCAGCAGCTTAGGTGGGAGCACCTACAATGAGCAGTTCTTC.